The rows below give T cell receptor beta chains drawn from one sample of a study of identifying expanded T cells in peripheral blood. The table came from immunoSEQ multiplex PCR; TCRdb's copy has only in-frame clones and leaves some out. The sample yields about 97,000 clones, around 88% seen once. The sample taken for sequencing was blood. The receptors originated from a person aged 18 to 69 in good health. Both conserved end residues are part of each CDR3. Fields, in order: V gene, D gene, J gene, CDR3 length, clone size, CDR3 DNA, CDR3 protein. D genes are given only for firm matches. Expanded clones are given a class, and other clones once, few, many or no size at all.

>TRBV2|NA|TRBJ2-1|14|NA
TGTGCCAGCCGACGATTAAGCGGGTACAATGAGCAGTTCTTC
CASRRLSGYNEQFF
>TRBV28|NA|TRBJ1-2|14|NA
TGTGCCAGCAGTTTAAAATTGGACATCGCCGGCTACACCTTC
CASSLKLDIAGYTF
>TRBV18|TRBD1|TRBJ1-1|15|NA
TGTGCCAGCTCACCAGCGACAGGGACGGGCACTGAAGCTTTCTTT
CASSPATGTGTEAFF
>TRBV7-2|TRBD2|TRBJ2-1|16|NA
TGTGCCAGCAGCTTAGTTGGTAGCGGGGGGGCAAATGAGCAGTTCTTC
CASSLVGSGGANEQFF
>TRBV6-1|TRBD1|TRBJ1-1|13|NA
TGTGCCAGCAGTGAAGGAGGGGGCCCAACGGCTTTCTTT
CASSEGGGPTAFF
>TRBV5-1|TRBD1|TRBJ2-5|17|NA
TGCGCCAGCAGCCGCGAATTCTCCGGGACAGGGAGAGAGACCCAGTACTTC
CASSREFSGTGRETQYF
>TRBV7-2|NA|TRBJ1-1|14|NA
TGTGCCAGCAGCTTATTGTCAGGGAACACTGAAGCTTTCTTT
CASSLLSGNTEAFF
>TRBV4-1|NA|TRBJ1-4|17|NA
TGCGCCAGCAGCCAAGGACAGGTCAACAACCTTAATGAAAAACTGTTTTTT
CASSQGQVNNLNEKLFF
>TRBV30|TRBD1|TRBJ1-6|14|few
TGTGCCTGGAGCCCGGGACAGGGGAATTCACCCCTCCACTTT
CAWSPGQGNSPLHF
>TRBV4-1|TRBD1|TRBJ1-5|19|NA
TGCGCCAGCAGCCAAGGATGGCCCCCGGGACAGGGACTAGGCCAGCCCCAGCATTTT
CASSQGWPPGQGLGQPQHF
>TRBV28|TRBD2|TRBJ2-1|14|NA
TGTGCCAGCTACGGGACTAGCGGGAACAATGAGCAGTTCTTC
CASYGTSGNNEQFF
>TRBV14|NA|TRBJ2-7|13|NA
TGTGCCAGCAGGCACAGGGAGTCCTACGAGCAGTACTTC
CASRHRESYEQYF
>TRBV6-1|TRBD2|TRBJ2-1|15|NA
TGTGCCAGCAGTGAAGCCCCGGGAGGGCCCAATGAGCAGTTCTTC
CASSEAPGGPNEQFF
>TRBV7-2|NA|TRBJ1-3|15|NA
TGTGCCAGCAGAACACAGGGCGTCTCTGGAAACACCATATATTTT
CASRTQGVSGNTIYF
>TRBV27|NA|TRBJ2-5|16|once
TGTGCCAGCAGTGAATATGGGGGGTCCCCCCCGGGAACCCAGTACTTC
CASSEYGGSPPGTQYF
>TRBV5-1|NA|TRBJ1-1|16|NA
TGCGCCAGCAGCCAAATCTCGGGGGGGACGAACACTGAAGCTTTCTTT
CASSQISGGTNTEAFF
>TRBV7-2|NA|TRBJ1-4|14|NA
TGTGCCAGCAGCTTTTACAGGACTAATGAAAAACTGTTTTTT
CASSFYRTNEKLFF
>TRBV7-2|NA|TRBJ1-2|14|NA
TGTGCCAGCAGCCCCACAGGAACCAACTATGGCTACACCTTC
CASSPTGTNYGYTF
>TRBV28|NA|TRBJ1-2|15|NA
TGTGCCAGCAGTTTCGCCGGAGAGGGTCCCTATGGCTACACCTTC
CASSFAGEGPYGYTF
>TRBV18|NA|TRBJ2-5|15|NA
TGTGCCAGCTCACCACCCCTGGGGACCGGGGAGACCCAGTACTTC
CASSPPLGTGETQYF
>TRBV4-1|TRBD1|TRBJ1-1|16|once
TGCGCCAGCAGCCAAAGGACAGGGGAAGGGAACACTGAAGCTTTCTTT
CASSQRTGEGNTEAFF
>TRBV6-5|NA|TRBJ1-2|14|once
TGTGCCAGCAGTAATCCGCGGGGTGGCTATGGCTACACCTTC
CASSNPRGGYGYTF
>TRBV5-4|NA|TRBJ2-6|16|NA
TGTGCCAGCAGCCGATTTGGCGTCTCTGGGGCCAACGTCCTGACTTTC
CASSRFGVSGANVLTF
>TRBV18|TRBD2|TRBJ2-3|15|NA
TGTGCCAGCTCGCGACTAGCGGGAAGGGGTGATACGCAGTATTTT
CASSRLAGRGDTQYF
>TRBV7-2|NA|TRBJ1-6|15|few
TGTGCCAGCAGCTTAGGGCAGGCCGGGAGTTCACCCCTCCACTTT
CASSLGQAGSSPLHF
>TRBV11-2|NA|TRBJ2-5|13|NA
TGTGCCAGCAGCTTGTTCCAGACGGAGACCCAGTACTTC
CASSLFQTETQYF
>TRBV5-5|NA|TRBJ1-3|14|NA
TGTGCCAGCAGCTTGGGCCCAGGGGGAAACACCATATATTTT
CASSLGPGGNTIYF
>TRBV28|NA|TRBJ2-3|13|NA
TGTGCCAGCAAGACACAGGGCAGGGATACGCAGTATTTT
CASKTQGRDTQYF
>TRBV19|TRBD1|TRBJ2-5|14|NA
TGTGCCGGTAGTATAACAGGGGGCGCAGAGACCCAGTACTTC
CAGSITGGAETQYF
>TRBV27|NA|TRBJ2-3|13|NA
TGTGCCAGCAGTGAGACCTGGACAGATACGCAGTATTTT
CASSETWTDTQYF
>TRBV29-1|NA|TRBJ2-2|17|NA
TGCAGCGTTGGTGGGACTCCCGGTGGGGTTTCGACCGGGGAGCTGTTTTTT
CSVGGTPGGVSTGELFF
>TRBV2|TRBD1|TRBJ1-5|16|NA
TGTGCCAGCAGCGAAATACAGGGGGCTGGGAATCAGCCCCAGCATTTT
CASSEIQGAGNQPQHF
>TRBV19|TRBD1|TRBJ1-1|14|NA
TGTGCCACCACACCGGGACAGGGGAACACTGAAGCTTTCTTT
CATTPGQGNTEAFF
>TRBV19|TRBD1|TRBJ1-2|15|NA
TGTGCCAGTAGTTTACAGGGGGCCGACAAGTATGGCTACACCTTC
CASSLQGADKYGYTF
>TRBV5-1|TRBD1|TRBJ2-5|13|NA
TGCGCCAGCAGCCCGGGACAGCAAGAGACCCAGTACTTC
CASSPGQQETQYF